This T cell receptor (beta chain) was captured in a study of blood T cell repertoires in COVID-19. The CDR3 is 15 amino acids. Trimming took 2 bases from V and 1 from J; bases not matched to a gene: 4. CDR1 MNHEY and CDR2 SVGEGT come from the germline V gene. Clones were sequenced by immunoSEQ multiplex PCR, and TCRdb holds only the in-frame ones, with some missing. The sample includes roughly 140,000 clones, roughly 80% of them seen just once. What was sequenced was peripheral blood. The chain carries TRBV6-2 or TRBV6-3 and TRBJ1-1, with 7 bases identical to TRBD1. The source of this sequence is a human donor in a cohort sampled during active COVID-19. The CDR3, as DNA: TGTGCCAGCAGTTACGGGGGACAGCGGAACACTGAAGCTTTCTTT. Translation gives CASSYGGQRNTEAFF.